Each of the 3 T cell receptor beta chains below was sequenced from the same sample in a study of cytomegalovirus exposure and HLA in healthy donors. PCR primers comprised 60 Vbeta and 13 Jbeta primers. Using immunoSEQ multiplex PCR, the repertoire was profiled, and TCRdb retains in-frame clones only, with some absent. The table shows approximately 200,000 clones, with approximately 81% occurring only once. What was sequenced was PBMCs. The receptors shown here come from a boy younger than 18 in good health and CMV-seronegative.

V gene TRBV4-3 combines with J gene TRBJ2-7; tentative D call: TRBD2 (6 bases). The CDR3 has 16 residues. V was pared by 1 base and J by 3 bases, with 16 bases between. CDR1 and CDR2 (germline): LGHNA, YSLEER. The CDR3 bases are TGCGCCAGCAGCCAAGGGTGGCCGGGACTTCTCTACGAGCAGTACTTC. Its protein product is CASSQGWPGLLYEQYF.

The chain joins TRBV10-1 to TRBJ1-1; no reliable D call. Trimming removed 4 bases at V and 1 base at J, with 7 bases between. CDR3 length: 13 residues. Per germline, CDR1 WNHNN and CDR2 SYGVQD (reference sequence). The CDR3 bases are TGCGCCAGCAGTGTCGGGAGGAACACTGAAGCTTTCTTT. Amino acids: CASSVGRNTEAFF.

The genes are TRBV5-6 and TRBJ1-1; 8 bases are a match to TRBD1. After removal of 4 bases from V and 0 bases from J, the junction contained 8 bases not matched to a gene. The germline V gene has CDR1 SGHDT and CDR2 YYEEEE. The CDR3 has 16 amino acids. CDR3 in DNA: TGTGCCAGCAGCCGTCCCGGGACAGGTATGAACACTGAAGCTTTCTTT. Translated: CASSRPGTGMNTEAFF.